Shown below are 16 T cell receptor beta chains from a single sample sequenced in a study of cytomegalovirus exposure and HLA in healthy donors. PCR was performed using 60 Vbeta and 13 Jbeta primers. The repertoire was sequenced with immunoSEQ multiplex PCR; TCRdb's copy has only in-frame clones and lacks some. The data hold 150,000 to 200,000 clones, with about 80% observed a single time. Sample: PBMCs. These receptors originate from a man aged 35-49 years in good health and CMV-seropositive.

V usage is TRBV6-6 and J usage is TRBJ1-6; the D gene is possibly TRBD1 (6 bases). Trimming left V 2 bases short and J 9 bases short, with 14 bases between. This CDR3 contains 15 residues. Germline assignment: CDR1 MNHNY and CDR2 SVGAGI (reference sequence). CDR3 DNA: TGTGCCAGCAGTTACCGCAGGGAGGGGGGTTCACCCCTCCACTTT. It specifies CASSYRREGGSPLHF.

The genes are TRBV13 and TRBJ2-7; tentative D call: TRBD2 (5 bases). In germline, CDR1 is PRHDT, CDR2 FYEKMQ (reference sequence). The ends were cut back, 3 bases at V and 5 bases at J, with 11 bases in the middle. This CDR3 spans 13 amino acids. CDR3 coding DNA: TGTGCCAGCAGCTTTACTAGGAGCCACGAGCAGTACTTC. It codes for CASSFTRSHEQYF.

The V gene is TRBV7-8, the J gene TRBJ2-7, with D possibly matching TRBD2 (6 bases). Germline V CDR1 and CDR2: SGHVS, FQNEAQ. The CDR3 runs to 13 residues. V was cut by 1 base and J by 4 bases, with 8 bases left in between. The DNA of the CDR3 is TGTGCCAGCAGCTTAGTGGAGGGATACGAGCAGTACTTC. This sequence encodes CASSLVEGYEQYF.

The CDR3 region has the DNA TGTGCCAGCAGCCAAATGGGGACAGGGGGGACCGGGGAGCTGTTTTTT. It encodes CASSQMGTGGTGELFF. V is TRBV14 and J is TRBJ2-2; 11 bases match TRBD1. Germline loops: CDR1 SGHDN, CDR2 FVKESK. V was clipped by 2 bases and J by 5 bases; unmatched bases: 4. The CDR3 has 16 residues.

The chain combines TRBV6-6 with TRBJ1-6, with a possible D match to TRBD1 (6 bases). V lost 7 bases and J 5 bases, leaving 15 bases between the germline ends. Germline values: CDR1 MNHNY, CDR2 SVGAGI (reference sequence). There are 15 residues in the CDR3. The CDR3 is CASKNRGSDNSPLHF. In DNA form, the CDR3 reads TGTGCCAGCAAAAATAGGGGGTCAGATAATTCACCCCTCCACTTT.

This rearrangement joins TRBV29-1 to TRBJ1-4, with 12 bases lining up with TRBD1. The CDR3 extends over 16 amino acids. V gave up 1 base and J gave up 5 bases; unmatched junction bases: 5. Germline V gives CDR1 SQVTM, CDR2 ANQGSEA. In DNA, the CDR3 is TGCAGCGTTGAAGCGGGACAGGGGGCTGGGAATGAAAAACTGTTTTTT. It is translated as CSVEAGQGAGNEKLFF.

The rearrangement links TRBV18 to TRBJ2-7; 7 bases map to TRBD2. The CDR3 spans 15 residues. V shed 4 bases, J shed 0 bases, and the junction held 6 bases outside the gene matches. The germline gives CDR1 KGHSH, CDR2 LQKENI. In nucleotides, the CDR3 is TGTGCCAGCTCACAATCGAGCGGGACCTCCTACGAGCAGTACTTC. Amino acids: CASSQSSGTSYEQYF.

The chain combines TRBV9 with TRBJ2-6, with 9 nucleotides matching TRBD1. CDR3 length equals 18 residues. CDR1 and CDR2 (germline): SGDLS, YYNGEE. J gave up 2 bases and V 5 bases, and 11 bases lay outside the gene matches. The CDR3 nucleotides read TGTGCCAGCAGGTTCCCGCGGGACAGGGTTACTGGGGCCAACGTCCTGACTTTC. This sequence encodes CASRFPRDRVTGANVLTF.

The chain links TRBV7-7 to TRBJ2-1; D remains ambiguous. Trimming removed 2 bases at V and 9 bases at J, with 11 bases between. The V gene's germline CDR1 is SSHAT and CDR2 FNYEAQ (reference sequence). The CDR3 has 13 amino acids. The CDR3 DNA reads as TGTGCCAGCAGCTTAAACTGGTTTGGTGAGCAGTTCTTC. Its protein is CASSLNWFGEQFF.

The chain couples TRBV2 to TRBJ1-1; D gene ambiguous. The CDR3 extends over 14 amino acids. Trimming cost V 4 bases and J 3 bases, with 12 bases left between them. The germline CDR1 and CDR2 sequences are SNHLY and FYNNEI. CDR3 sequence: CASSVGRGYTEAFF. In nucleotides, the CDR3 is TGTGCCAGCAGTGTTGGCCGAGGGTACACTGAAGCTTTCTTT.

Details on this clone: The junction shows a germline mismatch at one end, possibly a read error. The chain carries TRBV4-1 and TRBJ2-5; 13 bases match TRBD2. Germline assignment: CDR1 MGHRA and CDR2 YSYEKL. This CDR3 has 15 residues. CDR3 bases: TGTGCCAGCAGCCAACTAGCGGGAGGGCCAGGGACCCAGTACTTC. This gives the protein CASSQLAGGPGTQYF.

This clone was recorded a few times. V gene TRBV28 combines with J gene TRBJ2-1; 7 nucleotides match TRBD1. The CDR3 sequence is 16 residues long. Trimming removed 4 bases from V and 0 bases from J; junction bases left unmatched: 6. The germline gives CDR1 MDHEN, CDR2 SYDVKM. The CDR3 region has the DNA TGTGCCAGCAGTTCAGGGGGTGAACCCTCCTACAATGAGCAGTTCTTC. Translating gives CASSSGGEPSYNEQFF.

V and J are TRBV14 and TRBJ2-2; 11 nucleotides align to TRBD2. The CDR3 is 16 amino acids. V shed 2 bases and J 8 bases; nucleotides not matched to a gene: 7. The germline CDR1 and CDR2 sequences are SGHDN and FVKESK. CDR3 in amino acids: CASSQLAGGSLGELFF. CDR3 DNA: TGTGCCAGCAGCCAACTAGCGGGGGGCTCTCTGGGGGAGCTGTTTTTT.

The gene calls are TRBV19 and TRBJ1-2; D is ambiguous. Looked up from germline, CDR1 is LNHDA and CDR2 is SQIVND (reference sequence). The CDR3 length is 14 residues. Trimming took 1 base from V and 3 from J, leaving 9 bases between them. The CDR3 DNA sequence: TGTGCCAGTAGTATAGTAACAGCTCACTATGGCTACACCTTC. Protein sequence: CASSIVTAHYGYTF.

This clone was seen more than once but under ten times. The chain joins TRBV7-9 to TRBJ2-5; 10 nucleotides match TRBD2. This CDR3 has 15 amino acids. Losses at the gene ends were 5 bases for V and 4 bases for J; bases not matched to a gene: 7. Germline V lookup: CDR1 SEHNR, CDR2 FQNEAQ (reference sequence). CDR3 in DNA: TGTGCCAGCAGCCTCTCGACTAGCGGGTTAGAGACCCAGTACTTC. It specifies CASSLSTSGLETQYF. The full variable domain, rest sourced from reference TRBV7-9 and TRBJ2-5, is DTGVSQNPRHKITKRGQNVTFRCDPISEHNRLYWYRQTLGQGPEFLTYFQNEAQLEKSRLLSDRFSAERPKGSFSTLEIQRTEQGDSAMYLCASSLSTSGLETQYFGPGTRLLVL.

This chain joins TRBV7-2 and TRBJ2-7, with TRBD1 as a possible D gene (6 bases). The CDR3 totals 14 residues. Germline CDR1 SGHTA, CDR2 FQGNSA. V lost 5 bases to trimming and J lost 3 bases, with 14 bases between them. This CDR3 is CASSRSQGYYEQYF. CDR3 coding DNA: TGTGCCAGCAGCCGAAGCCAGGGGTACTACGAGCAGTACTTC. The variable domain in full, completed from reference TRBV7-2 and TRBJ2-7, reads GAGVSQSPSNKVTEKGKDVELRCDPISGHTALYWYRQSLGQGLEFLIYFQGNSAPDKSGLPSDRFSAERTGGSVSTLTIQRTQQEDSAVYLCASSRSQGYYEQYFGPGTRLTVT.